This TCR beta chain was recovered during a study of blood T cell repertoires in COVID-19. Study at large: Acute and convalescent COVID-19 samples came from the United States, Italy and Spain.

This CDR3 is 15 amino acids long. V shed 0 bases and J shed 1 base, with 9 bases lying between them. Germline V gene sequence: CDR1 LGHDT, CDR2 YNNKEL (reference sequence). Seattle patients were enrolled while actively infected and followed longitudinally. Some clones are missing from TCRdb's copy, which holds only in-frame ones; the method was immunoSEQ multiplex PCR. Of around 270,000 clones listed, approximately 85% are singletons. The sequencing input was peripheral blood. The TCR was taken from a human donor with COVID-19, enrolled during active disease. The donor label of this sample is uncertain. The V and J genes are TRBV3-1 (or the pseudogene TRBV3-2) and TRBJ1-1, with D hard to call. The CDR3 sequence is CASSQDGQQNTEAFF. In DNA form, the CDR3 reads TGTGCCAGCAGCCAAGATGGGCAGCAGAACACTGAAGCTTTCTTT.